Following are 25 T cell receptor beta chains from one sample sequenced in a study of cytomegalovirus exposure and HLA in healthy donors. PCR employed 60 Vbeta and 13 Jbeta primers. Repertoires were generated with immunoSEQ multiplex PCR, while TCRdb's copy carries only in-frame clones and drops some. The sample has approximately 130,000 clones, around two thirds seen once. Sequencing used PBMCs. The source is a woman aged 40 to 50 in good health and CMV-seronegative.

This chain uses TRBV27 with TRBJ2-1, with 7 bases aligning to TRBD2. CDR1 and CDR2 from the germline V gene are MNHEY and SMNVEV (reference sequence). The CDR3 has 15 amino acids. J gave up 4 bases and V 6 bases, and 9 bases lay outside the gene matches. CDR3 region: CASSSGTNGYNEQFF. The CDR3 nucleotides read TGTGCCAGCAGCTCCGGGACTAACGGATACAATGAGCAGTTCTTC.

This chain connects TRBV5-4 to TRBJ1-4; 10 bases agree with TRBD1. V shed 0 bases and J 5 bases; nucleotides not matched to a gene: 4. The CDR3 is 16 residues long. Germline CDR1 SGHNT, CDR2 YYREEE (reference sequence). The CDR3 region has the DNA TGTGCCAGCAGCTTGGCGCGGACAGGGGGAAATGAAAAACTGTTTTTT. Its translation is CASSLARTGGNEKLFF.

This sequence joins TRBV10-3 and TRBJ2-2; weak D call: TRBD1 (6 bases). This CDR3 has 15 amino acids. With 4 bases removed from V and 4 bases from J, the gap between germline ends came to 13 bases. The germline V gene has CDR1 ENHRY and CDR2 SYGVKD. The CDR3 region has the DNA TGTGCCATCAGTGTATTACAGGGAAGCACCGGGGAGCTGTTTTTT. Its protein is CAISVLQGSTGELFF.

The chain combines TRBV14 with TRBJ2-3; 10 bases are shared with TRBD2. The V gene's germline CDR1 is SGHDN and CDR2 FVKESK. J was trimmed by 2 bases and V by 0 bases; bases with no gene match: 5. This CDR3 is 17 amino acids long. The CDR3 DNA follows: TGTGCCAGCAGCCAAGATACGCTAGCGGGGGACACAGATACGCAGTATTTT. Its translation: CASSQDTLAGDTDTQYF.

In DNA form, the CDR3 reads TGTGCCATCAGCGGACTAGCGGGTTCCAATGAGCAGTTCTTC. Translated, it gives CAISGLAGSNEQFF. The J gene is TRBJ2-1, the V gene TRBV10-3; 11 bases are a match to TRBD2. This CDR3 contains 14 residues. Germline V gene lookup returns CDR1 ENHRY and CDR2 SYGVKD. Germline trimming cut 6 bases from V and 6 bases from J; bases unmatched to any gene: 4.

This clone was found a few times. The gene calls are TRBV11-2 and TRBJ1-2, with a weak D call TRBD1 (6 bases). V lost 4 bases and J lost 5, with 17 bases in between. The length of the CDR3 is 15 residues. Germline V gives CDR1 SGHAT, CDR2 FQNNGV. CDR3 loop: CASSSYETGLYGYTF. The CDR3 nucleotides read TGTGCCAGCAGCTCGTACGAGACAGGACTTTATGGCTACACCTTC.

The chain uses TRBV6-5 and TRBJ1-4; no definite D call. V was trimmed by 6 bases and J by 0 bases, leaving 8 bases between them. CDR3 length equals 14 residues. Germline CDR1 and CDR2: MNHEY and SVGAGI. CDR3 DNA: TGTGCCAGCAGCCGCGCTGCAACTAATGAAAAACTGTTTTTT. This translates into CASSRAATNEKLFF.

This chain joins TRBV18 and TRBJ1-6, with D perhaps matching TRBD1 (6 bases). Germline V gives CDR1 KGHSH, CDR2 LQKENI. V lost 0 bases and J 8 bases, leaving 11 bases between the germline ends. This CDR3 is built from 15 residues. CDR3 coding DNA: TGTGCCAGCTCACCACCGGGGAGGGGGGATTCACCCCTCCACTTT. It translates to CASSPPGRGDSPLHF.

The CDR3 loop is CASSLVTHDGTGELFF. DNA of the CDR3: TGTGCCAGCAGCTTGGTGACACACGATGGCACCGGGGAGCTGTTTTTT. The chain uses TRBV7-6 and TRBJ2-2; no clear D gene. The CDR3 extends over 16 amino acids. Trimming left V 3 bases short and J 4 bases short, with 15 bases between. Germline V CDR1 and CDR2: SGHVS, FNYEAQ.

The CDR3 region is CASSSTGGKVEQYF. CDR3 in DNA: TGTGCCAGTAGTTCGACAGGGGGTAAGGTGGAGCAGTACTTC. The V call is TRBV19, the J call TRBJ2-7; TRBD1 matches at 9 bases. Unmatched junction bases numbered 9, after V lost 5 bases and J lost 7 bases. The CDR3 consists of 14 residues. CDR1 and CDR2 (germline): LNHDA, SQIVND (reference sequence).

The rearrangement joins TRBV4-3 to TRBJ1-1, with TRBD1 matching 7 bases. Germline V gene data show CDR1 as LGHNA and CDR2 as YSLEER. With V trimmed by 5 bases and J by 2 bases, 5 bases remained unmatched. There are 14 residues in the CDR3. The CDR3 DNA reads TGCGCCAGCAGCGACCGGGACAGAAACACTGAAGCTTTCTTT. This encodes CASSDRDRNTEAFF.

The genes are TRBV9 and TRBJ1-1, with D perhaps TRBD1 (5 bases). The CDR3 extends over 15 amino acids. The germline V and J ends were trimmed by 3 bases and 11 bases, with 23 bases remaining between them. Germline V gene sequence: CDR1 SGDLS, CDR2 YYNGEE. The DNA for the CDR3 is TGTGCCAGCAGCGCCCCTCAGGACGCAGGGTTTGGGGCTTTCTTT. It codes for CASSAPQDAGFGAFF.

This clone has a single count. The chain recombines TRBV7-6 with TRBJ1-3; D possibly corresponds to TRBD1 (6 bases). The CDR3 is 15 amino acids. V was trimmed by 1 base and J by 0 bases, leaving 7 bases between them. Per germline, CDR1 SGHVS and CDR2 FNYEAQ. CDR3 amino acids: CASSLGTVSGNTIYF. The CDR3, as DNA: TGTGCCAGCAGCTTAGGGACAGTCTCTGGAAACACCATATATTTT.

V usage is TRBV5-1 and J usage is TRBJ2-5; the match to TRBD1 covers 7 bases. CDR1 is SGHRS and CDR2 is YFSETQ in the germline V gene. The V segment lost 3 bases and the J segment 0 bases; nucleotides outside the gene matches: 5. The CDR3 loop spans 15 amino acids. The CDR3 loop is CASSSMGQHQETQYF. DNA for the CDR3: TGCGCCAGCAGCTCGATGGGACAGCACCAAGAGACCCAGTACTTC.

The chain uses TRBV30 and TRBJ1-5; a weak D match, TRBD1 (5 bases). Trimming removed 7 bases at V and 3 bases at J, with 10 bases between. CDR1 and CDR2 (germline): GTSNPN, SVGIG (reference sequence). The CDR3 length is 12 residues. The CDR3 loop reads CAFSRDNQPQHF. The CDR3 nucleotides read TGTGCCTTTAGCAGGGACAATCAGCCCCAGCATTTT.

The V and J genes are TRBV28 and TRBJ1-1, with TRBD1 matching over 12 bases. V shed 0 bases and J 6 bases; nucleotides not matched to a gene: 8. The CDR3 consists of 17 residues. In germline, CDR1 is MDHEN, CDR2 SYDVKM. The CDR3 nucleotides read TGTGCCAGCAGTTTATGGGAAGGGACAGGGGGCCTGTCTGAAGCTTTCTTT. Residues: CASSLWEGTGGLSEAFF. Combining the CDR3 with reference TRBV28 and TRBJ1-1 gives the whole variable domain DVKVTQSSRYLVKRTGEKVFLECVQDMDHENMFWYRQDPGLGLRLIYFSYDVKMKEKGDIPEGYSVSREKKERFSLILESASTNQTSMYLCASSLWEGTGGLSEAFFGQGTRLTVV.

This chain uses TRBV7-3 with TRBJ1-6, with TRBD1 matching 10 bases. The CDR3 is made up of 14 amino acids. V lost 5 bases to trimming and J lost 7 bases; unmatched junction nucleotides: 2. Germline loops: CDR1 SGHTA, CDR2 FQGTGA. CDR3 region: CASSPGQGNSPLHF. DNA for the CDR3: TGTGCCAGCAGCCCGGGACAGGGGAATTCACCCCTCCACTTT.

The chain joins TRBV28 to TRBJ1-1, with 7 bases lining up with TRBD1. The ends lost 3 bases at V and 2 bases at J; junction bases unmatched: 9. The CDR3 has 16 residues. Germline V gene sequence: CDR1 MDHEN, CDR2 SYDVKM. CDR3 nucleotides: TGTGCCAGCAGTTTGGGTTTACAGGGGAGAAACACTGAAGCTTTCTTT. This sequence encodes CASSLGLQGRNTEAFF. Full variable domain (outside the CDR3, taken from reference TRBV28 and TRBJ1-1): DVKVTQSSRYLVKRTGEKVFLECVQDMDHENMFWYRQDPGLGLRLIYFSYDVKMKEKGDIPEGYSVSREKKERFSLILESASTNQTSMYLCASSLGLQGRNTEAFFGQGTRLTVV.

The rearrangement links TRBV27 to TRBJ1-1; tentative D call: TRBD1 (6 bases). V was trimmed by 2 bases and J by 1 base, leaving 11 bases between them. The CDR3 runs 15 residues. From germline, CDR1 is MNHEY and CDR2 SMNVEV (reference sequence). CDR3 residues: CASSLMGHPNTEAFF. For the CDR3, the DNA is TGTGCCAGCAGTTTAATGGGACACCCGAACACTGAAGCTTTCTTT.

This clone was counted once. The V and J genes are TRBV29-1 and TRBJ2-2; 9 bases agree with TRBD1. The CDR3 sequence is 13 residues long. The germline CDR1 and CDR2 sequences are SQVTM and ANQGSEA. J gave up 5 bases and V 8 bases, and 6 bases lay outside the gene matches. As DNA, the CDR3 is TGCAGCTCGGACAGGGGAAGGACCGGGGAGCTGTTTTTT. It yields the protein CSSDRGRTGELFF.

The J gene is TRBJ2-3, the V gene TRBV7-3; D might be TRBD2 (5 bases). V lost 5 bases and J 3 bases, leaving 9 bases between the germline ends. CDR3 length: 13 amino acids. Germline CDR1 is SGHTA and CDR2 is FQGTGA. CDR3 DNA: TGTGCCAGCAGCCCCTGGGAGACAGATACGCAGTATTTT. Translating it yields CASSPWETDTQYF.

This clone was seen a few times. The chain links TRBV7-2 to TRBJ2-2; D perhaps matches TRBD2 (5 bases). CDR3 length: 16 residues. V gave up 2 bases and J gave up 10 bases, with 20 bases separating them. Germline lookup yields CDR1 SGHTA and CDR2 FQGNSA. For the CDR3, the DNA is TGTGCCAGCAGCTTATTGGCACCCCCCGAGGGCGTGGAGCTGTTTTTT. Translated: CASSLLAPPEGVELFF.

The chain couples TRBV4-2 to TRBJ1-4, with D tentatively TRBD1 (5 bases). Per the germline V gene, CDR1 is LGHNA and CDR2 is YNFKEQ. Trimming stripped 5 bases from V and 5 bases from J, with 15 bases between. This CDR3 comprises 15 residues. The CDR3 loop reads CASSSSGVTNEKLFF. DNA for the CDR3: TGTGCCAGCAGCAGTTCGGGGGTTACGAATGAAAAACTGTTTTTT.

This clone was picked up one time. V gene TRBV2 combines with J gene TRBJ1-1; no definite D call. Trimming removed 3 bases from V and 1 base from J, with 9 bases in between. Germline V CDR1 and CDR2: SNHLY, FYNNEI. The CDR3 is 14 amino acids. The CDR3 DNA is TGTGCCAGCAGTGACGGGATAGGGAACACTGAAGCTTTCTTT. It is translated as CASSDGIGNTEAFF. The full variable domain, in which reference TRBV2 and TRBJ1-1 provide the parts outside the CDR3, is EPEVTQTPSHQVTQMGQEVILRCVPISNHLYFYWYRQILGQKVEFLVSFYNNEISEKSEIFDDQFSVERPDGSNFTLKIRSTKLEDSAMYFCASSDGIGNTEAFFGQGTRLTVV.

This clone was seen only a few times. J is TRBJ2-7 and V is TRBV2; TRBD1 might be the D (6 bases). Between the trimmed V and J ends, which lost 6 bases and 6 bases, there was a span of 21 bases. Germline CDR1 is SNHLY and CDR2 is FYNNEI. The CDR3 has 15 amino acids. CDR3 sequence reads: CASSQETGGLSEQYF. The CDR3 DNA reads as TGTGCCAGCAGCCAAGAGACAGGCGGCCTGAGCGAGCAGTACTTC.